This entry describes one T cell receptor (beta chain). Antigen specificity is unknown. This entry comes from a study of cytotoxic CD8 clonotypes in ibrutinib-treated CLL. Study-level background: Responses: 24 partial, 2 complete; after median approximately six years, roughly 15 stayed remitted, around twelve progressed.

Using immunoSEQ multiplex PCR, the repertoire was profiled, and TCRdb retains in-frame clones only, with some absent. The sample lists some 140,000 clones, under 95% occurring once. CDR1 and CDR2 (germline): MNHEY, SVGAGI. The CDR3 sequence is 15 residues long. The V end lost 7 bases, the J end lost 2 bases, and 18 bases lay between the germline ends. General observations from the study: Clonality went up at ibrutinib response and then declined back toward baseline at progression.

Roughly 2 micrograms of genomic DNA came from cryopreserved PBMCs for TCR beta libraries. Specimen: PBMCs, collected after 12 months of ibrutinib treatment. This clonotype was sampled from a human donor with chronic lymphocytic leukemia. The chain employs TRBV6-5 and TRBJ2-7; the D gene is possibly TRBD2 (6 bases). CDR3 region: CASNPLTRPTYEQYF. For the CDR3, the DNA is TGTGCCAGCAACCCCCTGACTAGGCCAACCTACGAGCAGTACTTC.